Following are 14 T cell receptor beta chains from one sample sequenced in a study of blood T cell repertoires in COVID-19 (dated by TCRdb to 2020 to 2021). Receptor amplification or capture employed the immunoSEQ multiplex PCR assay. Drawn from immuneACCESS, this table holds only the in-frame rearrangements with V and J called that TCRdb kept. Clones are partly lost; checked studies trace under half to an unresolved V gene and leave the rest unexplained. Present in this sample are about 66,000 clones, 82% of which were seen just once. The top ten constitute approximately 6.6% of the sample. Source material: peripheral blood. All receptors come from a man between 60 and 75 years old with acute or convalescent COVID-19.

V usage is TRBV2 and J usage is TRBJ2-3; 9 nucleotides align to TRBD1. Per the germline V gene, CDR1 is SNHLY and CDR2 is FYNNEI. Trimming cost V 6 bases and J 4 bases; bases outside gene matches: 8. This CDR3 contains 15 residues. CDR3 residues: CASRRRTGEADTQYF. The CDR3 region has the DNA TGTGCCAGCAGGAGACGGACAGGGGAGGCAGATACGCAGTATTTT.

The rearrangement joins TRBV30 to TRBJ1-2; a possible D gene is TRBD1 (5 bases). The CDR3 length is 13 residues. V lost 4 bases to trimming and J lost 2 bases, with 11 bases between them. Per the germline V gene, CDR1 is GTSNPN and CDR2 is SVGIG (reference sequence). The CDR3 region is CAWNLGGNYGYTF. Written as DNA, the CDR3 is TGTGCCTGGAACCTGGGGGGAAACTATGGCTACACCTTC.

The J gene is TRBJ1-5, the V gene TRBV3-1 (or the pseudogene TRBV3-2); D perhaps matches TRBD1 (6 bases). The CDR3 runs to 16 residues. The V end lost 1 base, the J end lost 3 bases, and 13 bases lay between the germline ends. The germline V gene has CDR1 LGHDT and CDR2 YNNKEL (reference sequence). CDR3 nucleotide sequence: TGTGCCAGCAGCCAAGGGTCAGGGGCCGTCAATCAGCCCCAGCATTTT. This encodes CASSQGSGAVNQPQHF.

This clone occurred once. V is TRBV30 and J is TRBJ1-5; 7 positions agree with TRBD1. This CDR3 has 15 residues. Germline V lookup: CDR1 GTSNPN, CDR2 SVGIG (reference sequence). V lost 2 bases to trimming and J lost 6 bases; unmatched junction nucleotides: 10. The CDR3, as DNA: TGTGCCTGGAGTCCAAAGACAGGGTTCAGTCAGCCCCAGCATTTT. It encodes CAWSPKTGFSQPQHF.

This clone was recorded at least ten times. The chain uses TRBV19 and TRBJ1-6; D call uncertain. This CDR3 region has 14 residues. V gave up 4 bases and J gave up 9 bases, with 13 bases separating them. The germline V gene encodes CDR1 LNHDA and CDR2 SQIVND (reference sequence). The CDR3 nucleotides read TGTGCCAGTAGTAGCCCCGGGGTCGCTTCACCCCTCCACTTT. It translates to CASSSPGVASPLHF.

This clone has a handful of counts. CDR3 region: CASSPAGDGQPQHF. The CDR3 nucleotides read TGTGCCAGCAGCCCGGCAGGGGACGGTCAGCCCCAGCATTTT. The V and J genes are TRBV7-2 and TRBJ1-5; perhaps TRBD1 as D (6 bases). The germline gives CDR1 SGHTA, CDR2 FQGNSA. V was clipped by 5 bases and J by 6 bases, with 14 bases between them. This CDR3 has 14 residues.

CDR3 in DNA: TGTGCCAGCAGAAGACTAGCGGGCTCCTACAATGAGCAGTTCTTC. Protein sequence: CASRRLAGSYNEQFF. The chain uses TRBV11-2 and TRBJ2-1; 10 bases match TRBD2. Trimming cost V 6 bases and J 0 bases; bases outside gene matches: 2. The CDR3 has 15 residues. Germline lookup yields CDR1 SGHAT and CDR2 FQNNGV.

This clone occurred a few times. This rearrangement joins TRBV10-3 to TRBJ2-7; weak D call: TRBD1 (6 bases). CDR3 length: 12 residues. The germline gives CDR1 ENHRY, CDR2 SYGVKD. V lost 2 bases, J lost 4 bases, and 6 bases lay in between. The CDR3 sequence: CAISERGYEQYV. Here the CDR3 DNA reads TGTGCCATCAGTGAGAGGGGGTACGAGCAGTACGTC.

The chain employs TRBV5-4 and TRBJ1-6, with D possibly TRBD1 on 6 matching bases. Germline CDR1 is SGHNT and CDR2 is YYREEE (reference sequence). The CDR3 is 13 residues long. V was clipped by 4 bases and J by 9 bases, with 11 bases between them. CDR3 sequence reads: CASSTLQGSPLHF. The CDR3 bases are TGTGCCAGCAGCACCCTACAGGGTTCACCCCTCCACTTT. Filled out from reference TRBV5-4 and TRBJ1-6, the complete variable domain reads ETGVTQSPTHLIKTRGQQVTLRCSSQSGHNTVSWYQQALGQGPQFIFQYYREEENGRGNFPPRFSGLQFPNYSSELNVNALELDDSALYLCASSTLQGSPLHFGNGTRLTVT.

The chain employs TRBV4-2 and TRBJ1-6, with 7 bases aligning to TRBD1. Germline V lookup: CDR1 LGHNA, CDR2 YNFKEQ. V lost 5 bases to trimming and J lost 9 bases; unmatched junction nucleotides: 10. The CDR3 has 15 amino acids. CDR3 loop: CASSERQGIASPLHF. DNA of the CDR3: TGTGCCAGCAGCGAAAGACAGGGAATCGCTTCACCCCTCCACTTT.

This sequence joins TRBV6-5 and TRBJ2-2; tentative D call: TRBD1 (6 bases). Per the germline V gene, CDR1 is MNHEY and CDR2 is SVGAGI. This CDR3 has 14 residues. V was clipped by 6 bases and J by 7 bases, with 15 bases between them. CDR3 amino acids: CASRLITGIGELFF. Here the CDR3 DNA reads TGTGCCAGCAGGTTAATAACAGGGATCGGGGAGCTGTTTTTT.

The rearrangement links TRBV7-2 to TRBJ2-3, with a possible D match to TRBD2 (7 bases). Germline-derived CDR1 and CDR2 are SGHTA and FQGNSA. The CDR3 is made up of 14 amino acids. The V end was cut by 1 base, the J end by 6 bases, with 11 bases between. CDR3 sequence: CASSLEGGPDTQYF. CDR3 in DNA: TGTGCCAGCAGCTTAGAGGGGGGGCCCGATACGCAGTATTTT. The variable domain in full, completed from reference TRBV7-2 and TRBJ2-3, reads GAGVSQSPSNKVTEKGKDVELRCDPISGHTALYWYRQSLGQGLEFLIYFQGNSAPDKSGLPSDRFSAERTGGSVSTLTIQRTQQEDSAVYLCASSLEGGPDTQYFGPGTRLTVL.

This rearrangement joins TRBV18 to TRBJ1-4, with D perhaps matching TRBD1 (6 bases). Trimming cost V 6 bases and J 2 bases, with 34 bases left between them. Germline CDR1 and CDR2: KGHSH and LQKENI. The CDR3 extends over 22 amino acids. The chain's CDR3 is CASSALRHAGGRLKDTNEKLFF. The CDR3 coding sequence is TGTGCCAGCTCCGCCCTCCGTCACGCTGGGGGCCGGCTTAAAGATACTAATGAAAAACTGTTTTTT.

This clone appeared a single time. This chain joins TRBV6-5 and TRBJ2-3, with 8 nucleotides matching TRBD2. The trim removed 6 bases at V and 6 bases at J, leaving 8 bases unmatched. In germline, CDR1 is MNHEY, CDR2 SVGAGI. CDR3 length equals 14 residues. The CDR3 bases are TGTGCCAGCAGCAAGGGACTAGTCACTGATACGCAGTATTTT. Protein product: CASSKGLVTDTQYF.